The 10 T cell receptor beta chains listed next were all sequenced from one sample in a study of cytomegalovirus exposure and HLA in healthy donors. This PCR relied on a set of 60 Vbeta primers and 13 Jbeta primers. This table comes from immunoSEQ multiplex PCR, and its TCRdb copy is limited to in-frame clones, with some not included. The sample has some 90,000 clones; 70% to 85% are singletons. Sample: PBMCs. The receptors come from a man over 45 in good health and CMV-seronegative.

The chain recombines TRBV27 with TRBJ2-7; weak D call: TRBD2 (5 bases). The length of the CDR3 is 14 residues. The V gene's germline CDR1 is MNHEY and CDR2 SMNVEV (reference sequence). V gave up 6 bases and J gave up 2 bases, with 14 bases separating them. This CDR3 is CASRAERGTYEQYF. The DNA for the CDR3 is TGTGCCAGCAGGGCTGAACGGGGTACCTACGAGCAGTACTTC.

This chain connects TRBV11-2 to TRBJ2-3; 7 bases match TRBD2. CDR3 length: 14 residues. The J segment lost 5 bases and the V segment lost 2 bases, leaving 4 bases of the junction unmatched. CDR1 and CDR2 (germline): SGHAT, FQNNGV. The CDR3 nucleotides are TGTGCCAGCAGCTTATCCGGGACTATAGATACGCAGTATTTT. This sequence encodes CASSLSGTIDTQYF.

The gene calls are TRBV11-1 and TRBJ2-7, with D perhaps TRBD1 (6 bases). Germline values: CDR1 SGHAT, CDR2 FQDESV (reference sequence). Trimming shortened V by 2 bases and J by 3 bases, and 14 bases separated the two germline ends. There are 15 residues in the CDR3. Written as DNA, the CDR3 is TGTGCCAGCAGCTTAAGGACAAACAGGGACTACGAGCAGTACTTC. Translation: CASSLRTNRDYEQYF.

In nucleotides, the CDR3 is TGTGCCAGCAGCCCAGGGCCCGGGGAGCTGTTTTTT. It is translated as CASSPGPGELFF. The gene calls are TRBV7-9 and TRBJ2-2, with a weak D call TRBD1 (5 bases). CDR1 is SEHNR, CDR2 FQNEAQ, per germline (reference sequence). Trimming left V 5 bases short and J 6 bases short, with 7 bases between. The CDR3 sequence is 12 residues long.

The chain uses TRBV4-2 and TRBJ2-5; 9 positions match TRBD1. V was pared by 3 bases and J by 5 bases, with 7 bases of the junction left unmatched. This CDR3 region has 15 residues. Germline loops: CDR1 LGHNA, CDR2 YNFKEQ. The CDR3 DNA follows: TGTGCCAGCAGCCAGTCGGGACAGGGTGGCGAGACCCAGTACTTC. Its protein is CASSQSGQGGETQYF.

The chain carries TRBV9 and TRBJ2-5; 9 bases are a match to TRBD2. V was pared by 4 bases and J by 4 bases, with 11 bases of the junction left unmatched. In germline, CDR1 is SGDLS, CDR2 YYNGEE. This CDR3 is built from 16 residues. CDR3 sequence: CASSHGLARGRETQYF. DNA for the CDR3: TGTGCCAGCAGCCATGGACTAGCGCGAGGGCGAGAGACCCAGTACTTC.

This chain joins TRBV9 and TRBJ2-5; no definite D call. Germline CDR1 is SGDLS and CDR2 is YYNGEE. Trimming removed 0 bases at V and 5 bases at J, with 11 bases between. This CDR3 is 14 amino acids long. CDR3 DNA sequence: TGTGCCAGCAGCGTAGCGGCCGCCAGGGAGACCCAGTACTTC. Translating gives CASSVAAARETQYF.

The V gene is TRBV30, the J gene TRBJ2-4; tentatively, D is TRBD2 (5 bases). The CDR3 covers 15 residues. V was trimmed by 5 bases and J by 2 bases, leaving 16 bases between them. CDR1 and CDR2 (germline): GTSNPN, SVGIG (reference sequence). As DNA, the CDR3 is TGTGCCTGGGGCAGCGGCAGCCGACCCAAAAACATTCAGTACTTC. As protein: CAWGSGSRPKNIQYF.

The V gene is TRBV10-1, the J gene TRBJ2-7; 9 bases fit TRBD2. This CDR3 has 15 residues. Trimming took 0 bases from V and 4 from J; bases not matched to a gene: 4. CDR1 and CDR2 from the germline V gene are WNHNN and SYGVQD (reference sequence). The CDR3 DNA reads as TGCGCCAGCAGTGAGTCAGTAGCGGGAGTTTACGAGCAGTACTTC. It translates to CASSESVAGVYEQYF.

V usage is TRBV4-2 and J usage is TRBJ2-2, with TRBD2 matching 7 bases. This CDR3 contains 19 residues. CDR1 and CDR2 (germline): LGHNA, YNFKEQ. V lost 4 bases, J lost 4 bases, and 18 bases stayed unmatched. CDR3 coding DNA: TGTGCCAGCAGCCGCCGCTCGGGGGTGGGGACTACCAGCACCGGGGAGCTGTTTTTT. Translation gives CASSRRSGVGTTSTGELFF.